These T cell receptor beta chains were read from a single sample in a study of blood T cell repertoires in COVID-19. Clones were sequenced by immunoSEQ multiplex PCR, and TCRdb holds only the in-frame ones, with some missing. The sample carries a few hundred thousand clones, 70% to 90% recorded once. The sample was PBMCs or T cells enriched from blood (not recorded which). The receptors come from a woman in her fifties or sixties who had recovered from COVID-19. CDR3s include the opening cysteine and the closing phenylalanine or tryptophan. Fields, in order: D gene, J gene, V gene, clone size, CDR3 DNA, CDR3 protein. The D gene is left open where the match is weak. Only some rows state a clone size, as once, few, many or a class for expanded clones.

.,TRBJ1-3,TRBV19,few,TGTGCCACCAAAGAGGGCCCTGCCCTCTCTGGAAACACCATATATTTT,CATKEGPALSGNTIYF
TRBD1,TRBJ1-1,TRBV4-1,.,TGCGCCAGCAGCTCCGGCCAGGGGGCGAAGGGCACTGAAGCTTTCTTT,CASSSGQGAKGTEAFF
.,TRBJ1-1,TRBV19,.,TGTGCCAGTAGTATGGTCCCGGGTCAGAACACTGAAGCTTTCTTT,CASSMVPGQNTEAFF
TRBD1,TRBJ2-1,TRBV9,.,TGTGCCAGCAGCGTAACACCGGGACAGTCCCTTTTGGATGAGCAGTTCTTC,CASSVTPGQSLLDEQFF
TRBD1,TRBJ2-3,TRBV2,.,TGTGCCAGCAGTGAAGATGGACAGGGGGCGACAGATACGCAGTATTTT,CASSEDGQGATDTQYF
.,TRBJ1-5,TRBV11-2,.,TGTGCCAGCAGCTTAGGACGGGAGGGAACCCAGCATTTT,CASSLGREGTQHF
.,TRBJ2-5,TRBV2,.,TGTGCCAGCAGGGACCAATTACAGGGTGCAGGGGAGACCCAGTACTTC,CASRDQLQGAGETQYF
.,TRBJ1-2,TRBV28,.,TGTGCCAGCAGGGAACAGGGAGGGGGCTACACCTTC,CASREQGGGYTF
.,TRBJ2-7,TRBV2,.,TGTGCCAGCAGGGCTAGCACCTACGAGCAGTACTTC,CASRASTYEQYF
.,TRBJ1-3,TRBV2,few,TGTGCCAGCAGGCCCAACGGGGGGCTCGGAAACACCATATATTTT,CASRPNGGLGNTIYF
TRBD2,TRBJ2-5,TRBV11-3,.,TGTGCCAGCAGCACCCCTTTCGGGACTAGCGGGGGGGCGCCGGAGACCCAGTACTTC,CASSTPFGTSGGAPETQYF
.,TRBJ1-3,TRBV7-9,once,TGTGCCAGCAGCTTCTTCCTACCGAACTCAGGAAACACCATATATTTT,CASSFFLPNSGNTIYF
TRBD1,TRBJ2-5,TRBV2,.,TGTGCCGGAAAGACAGGGGGCGAAGAGACCCAGTACTTC,CAGKTGGEETQYF
.,TRBJ1-4,TRBV27,.,TGTGCCAGCAGGGGGGGAGGGGCCCGTAATGAAAAACTGTTTTTT,CASRGGGARNEKLFF
.,TRBJ1-1,TRBV10-3,.,TGTGCCATCAGTGAGTCTGGCAATTCGAACACTGAAGCTTTCTTT,CAISESGNSNTEAFF
.,TRBJ1-2,TRBV27,.,TGTGCCAGCAGTTTTATTAGCTCTGATAATGGCTACACCTTC,CASSFISSDNGYTF
TRBD1,TRBJ2-2,TRBV24-1,.,TGTGCCACCAGTGATCCGTCAGGGGGTGTCACCGGGGAGCTGTTTTTT,CATSDPSGGVTGELFF
.,TRBJ1-1,TRBV2,.,TGTGCCAGCAGTGAAGTTCGGGGCACTGAAGCTTTCTTT,CASSEVRGTEAFF
.,TRBJ2-6,TRBV5-6,.,TGTGCCAGCAGCCTAACGCAGGGTTCTAGTTGGTCTGGGGCCAACGTCCTGACTTTC,CASSLTQGSSWSGANVLTF
TRBD2,TRBJ2-5,TRBV3-1/TRBV3-2,.,TGTGCCAGCCGGGCTAGCGGGGAGGAGACCCAGTACTTC,CASRASGEETQYF
TRBD2,TRBJ2-1,TRBV5-4,once,TGTGCCAGCAGCGCGGGAGGGCAGACTCACAATGAGCAGTTCTTC,CASSAGGQTHNEQFF
.,TRBJ1-1,TRBV11-3,.,TGTGCCAGCAGCTTAAACGGACTATTCCGGGGGGTGAACACTGAAGCTTTCTTT,CASSLNGLFRGVNTEAFF
.,TRBJ1-1,TRBV7-9,.,TGTGCCAGCACCCCAGTGGGGGCACAAGCTTTCTTT,CASTPVGAQAFF
TRBD1,TRBJ1-1,TRBV3-1/TRBV3-2,.,TGTGCCAGCAGCCAACCGGGACAGGGCTGGAACACTGAAGCTTTCTTT,CASSQPGQGWNTEAFF
.,TRBJ2-4,TRBV5-8,.,TGTGCCAGCAGCTTGGGAGTAGCCAAAAACATTCAGTACTTC,CASSLGVAKNIQYF
.,TRBJ1-3,TRBV5-6,.,TGTGCCAGCAGGCGAGGGTATAGCTCTGGAAACACCATATATTTT,CASRRGYSSGNTIYF
TRBD2,TRBJ2-3,TRBV4-1,.,TGCGCCAGCAGCCAACCGGGACTACTAACAGATACGCAGTATTTT,CASSQPGLLTDTQYF
.,TRBJ1-6,TRBV5-5,.,TGTGCCAGCAGCTCTATGGGAGGGGTCAATTCACCCCTCCACTTT,CASSSMGGVNSPLHF
.,TRBJ2-6,TRBV15,.,TGTGCCACCAGCGCCACTCGAGGTATACTCGACGTCCTGACTTTC,CATSATRGILDVLTF
.,TRBJ2-7,TRBV21-1,.,TGTGCCAGCACCCCCAGCCCCCGGACAGGGATCTACGAGCAGTACTTC,CASTPSPRTGIYEQYF
TRBD2,TRBJ2-5,TRBV15,.,TGTGCCACCAGCAGAGAGCGGGGGGGTCAAGAGACCCAGTACTTC,CATSRERGGQETQYF
.,TRBJ1-1,TRBV19,.,TGTGCCAGTAGATACTCAGGGTCAGGCACTGAAGCTTTCTTT,CASRYSGSGTEAFF